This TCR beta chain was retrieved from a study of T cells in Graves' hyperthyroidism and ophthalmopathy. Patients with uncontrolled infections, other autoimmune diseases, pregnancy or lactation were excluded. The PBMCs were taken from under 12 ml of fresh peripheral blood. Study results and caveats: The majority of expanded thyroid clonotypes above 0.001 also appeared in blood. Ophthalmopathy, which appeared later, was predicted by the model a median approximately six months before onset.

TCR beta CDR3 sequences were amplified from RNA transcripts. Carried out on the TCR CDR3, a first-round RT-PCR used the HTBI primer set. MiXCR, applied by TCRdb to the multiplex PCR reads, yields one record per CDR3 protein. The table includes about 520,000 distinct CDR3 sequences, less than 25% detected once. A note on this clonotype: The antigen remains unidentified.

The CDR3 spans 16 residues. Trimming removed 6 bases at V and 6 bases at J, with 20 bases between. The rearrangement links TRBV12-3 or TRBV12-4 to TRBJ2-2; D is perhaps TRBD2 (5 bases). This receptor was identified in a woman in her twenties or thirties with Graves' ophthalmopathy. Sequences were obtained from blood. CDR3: CASSPYGKGNAGELFF. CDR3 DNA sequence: TGTGCCAGCAGCCCATACGGGAAGGGAAACGCCGGGGAGCTGTTTTTT.